The 13 T cell receptor beta chains in this list originate from one sample, sequenced in a study of CD8 T cells in Susac syndrome. It was with random hexamers that 0.5 to 1 ug RNA was reverse transcribed. TCRdb ran MiXCR on the immunoSEQ multiplex PCR reads and lists one entry per CDR3 protein. The sample contains about 160,000 distinct CDR3 sequences, about 92% of which appear only once. The specimen sequenced was CD4+ T cells from PBMCs. Receptor source: a human donor in good health.

This chain links TRBV28 with TRBJ1-5; D perhaps matches TRBD1 (5 bases). The CDR3 is made up of 14 amino acids. Germline V gene sequence: CDR1 MDHEN, CDR2 SYDVKM. V lost 7 bases and J lost 6, with 16 bases in between. The CDR3 sequence is CASTVGGGGQPQHF. The CDR3 DNA reads TGTGCCAGCACCGTGGGGGGAGGCGGTCAGCCCCAGCATTTT.

The genes are TRBV20-1 and TRBJ2-3; TRBD2 matches 8 bases. CDR1 is DFQATT, CDR2 SNEGSKA, per germline (reference sequence). The CDR3 has 14 amino acids. V lost 5 bases and J lost 6; bases outside the gene matches: 10. The CDR3 coding sequence is TGCAGTGCTTACGGGGGGGCCGCGGTTGATACGCAGTATTTT. Protein: CSAYGGAAVDTQYF.

The sample holds a few counts of this clonotype. The chain combines TRBV7-3 with TRBJ1-1, with D maybe TRBD1 (6 bases). Germline V gene data show CDR1 as SGHTA and CDR2 as FQGTGA. Trimming removed 5 bases from V and 1 base from J, with 20 bases in between. CDR3 length: 17 amino acids. The CDR3 sequence: CASSRGQQSLGNTEAFF. Written as DNA, the CDR3 is TGTGCCAGCAGCCGGGGACAACAAAGTTTGGGGAACACTGAAGCTTTCTTT.

The V call is TRBV3-1, the J call TRBJ2-1; maybe TRBD2 (5 bases). CDR3 length equals 14 residues. V lost 2 bases to trimming and J lost 5 bases, with 10 bases between them. Germline CDR1 LGHDT, CDR2 YNNKEL (reference sequence). CDR3 sequence (DNA): TGTGCCAGCAGCCAACACGGGGATGACAATGAGCAGTTCTTC. This gives the protein CASSQHGDDNEQFF.

Only one count was recorded for this clonotype. The chain combines TRBV2 with TRBJ2-1; perhaps TRBD1 as D (5 bases). CDR1 and CDR2 (germline): SNHLY, FYNNEI. V was shortened by 6 bases and J by 7 bases, with 22 bases between the two germline ends. This CDR3 spans 16 amino acids. This CDR3 reads CASRKTEAATKNEQFF. The CDR3 DNA follows: TGTGCCAGCAGAAAGACAGAGGCTGCAACTAAGAATGAGCAGTTCTTC.

The rearrangement uses TRBV20-1 and TRBJ2-3; 11 bases fit TRBD2. The germline V gene encodes CDR1 DFQATT and CDR2 SNEGSKA (reference sequence). J gave up 3 bases and V 7 bases, and 9 bases lay outside the gene matches. The CDR3 length is 15 residues. CDR3 DNA sequence: TGCAGTGTTAACCGTCCTAGCGGGGGGACAGATACGCAGTATTTT. Its protein product is CSVNRPSGGTDTQYF.

The V and J genes are TRBV3-1 and TRBJ2-1; D unresolved. Germline lookup yields CDR1 LGHDT and CDR2 YNNKEL (reference sequence). V was trimmed by 4 bases and J by 2 bases, leaving 9 bases between them. This CDR3 comprises 14 residues. In nucleotides, the CDR3 is TGTGCCAGCAGCCCGCACGAACCCTACAATGAGCAGTTCTTC. This translates into CASSPHEPYNEQFF.

J is TRBJ2-3 and V is TRBV5-1; D remains unclear. The CDR3 is 16 amino acids. V lost 1 base and J 1 base, leaving 13 bases between the germline ends. The germline gives CDR1 SGHRS, CDR2 YFSETQ. CDR3 bases: TGCGCCAGCAGCTTGCCCAGGCCCCGCCGCACAGATACGCAGTATTTT. As protein: CASSLPRPRRTDTQYF. Based on the CDR3 plus reference TRBV5-1 and TRBJ2-3, the full variable domain is KAGVTQTPRYLIKTRGQQVTLSCSPISGHRSVSWYQQTPGQGLQFLFEYFSETQRNKGNFPGRFSGRQFSNSRSEMNVSTLELGDSALYLCASSLPRPRRTDTQYFGPGTRLTVL.

This chain links TRBV3-1 with TRBJ1-5; D might be TRBD1 (6 bases). Germline V gene sequence: CDR1 LGHDT, CDR2 YNNKEL (reference sequence). The CDR3 totals 14 residues. V was cut by 3 bases and J by 7 bases, with 13 bases left in between. The CDR3 nucleotides read TGTGCCAGCAGCCATTCACAGGGAGAACAGCCCCAGCATTTT. Its protein is CASSHSQGEQPQHF.

The chain joins TRBV5-1 to TRBJ2-1; 11 nucleotides line up with TRBD2. Germline CDR1 SGHRS, CDR2 YFSETQ. The V segment lost 7 bases and the J segment 7 bases; nucleotides outside the gene matches: 13. The CDR3 contains 16 residues. The CDR3 region is CASDLLAGGQVNEQFF. The CDR3 bases are TGCGCCAGCGACCTATTAGCGGGAGGGCAGGTAAATGAGCAGTTCTTC.

The chain joins TRBV24-1 to TRBJ2-3, with TRBD2 matching over 7 bases. Germline trimming cut 4 bases from V and 4 bases from J; bases unmatched to any gene: 4. From germline, CDR1 is KGHDR and CDR2 SFDVKD. CDR3 length: 14 residues. This CDR3 is CATSERGLSDTQYF. Here the CDR3 DNA reads TGTGCCACCAGTGAGAGGGGACTATCAGATACGCAGTATTTT.

This CDR3 is CASSKTVAKNIQYF. CDR3 DNA sequence: TGTGCCAGCAGCAAGACTGTAGCCAAAAACATTCAGTACTTC. The chain carries TRBV2 and TRBJ2-4; D is ambiguous. Trimming cost V 6 bases and J 0 bases, with 9 bases left between them. The germline V gene has CDR1 SNHLY and CDR2 FYNNEI. CDR3 length equals 14 residues.

The rearrangement joins TRBV28 to TRBJ1-1; tentative D call: TRBD1 (6 bases). With 6 bases removed from V and 1 base from J, the gap between germline ends came to 12 bases. Germline CDR1 is MDHEN and CDR2 is SYDVKM. The CDR3 is made up of 14 amino acids. CDR3 protein: CASSEGGPNTEAFF. As DNA, the CDR3 is TGTGCCAGCAGCGAAGGGGGGCCGAACACTGAAGCTTTCTTT.